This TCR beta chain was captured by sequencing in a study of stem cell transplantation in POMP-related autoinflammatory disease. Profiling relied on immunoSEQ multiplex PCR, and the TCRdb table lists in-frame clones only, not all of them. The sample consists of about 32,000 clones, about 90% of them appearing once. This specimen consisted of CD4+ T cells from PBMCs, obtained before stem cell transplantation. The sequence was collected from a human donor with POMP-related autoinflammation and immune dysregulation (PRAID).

The CDR3 protein is CASSLGALADTDTQYF. In nucleotides, the CDR3 is TGTGCCAGCAGCTTAGGGGCTCTAGCGGACACAGATACGCAGTATTTT. The chain has TRBV11-3 and TRBJ2-3; 7 positions agree with TRBD2. Germline-derived CDR1 and CDR2 are SGHNT and YENEEA. The CDR3 sequence is 16 residues long. The V and J ends lost 1 base and 2 bases, in that order; junction bases with no gene match: 6.